The 10 T cell receptor beta chains in this list originate from one sample, sequenced in a study of blood T cell repertoires in COVID-19. Using immunoSEQ multiplex PCR, the repertoire was profiled, and TCRdb retains in-frame clones only, with some absent. Here the sample spans some 140,000 clones, 60% to 85% being singletons. The specimen was peripheral blood. The receptors originated from a man older than 75 with acute or convalescent COVID-19.

V usage is TRBV3-1 (or the pseudogene TRBV3-2) and J usage is TRBJ1-1, with TRBD1 as a possible D gene (6 bases). Trimming stripped 2 bases from V and 11 bases from J, with 12 bases between. Per the germline V gene, CDR1 is LGHDT and CDR2 is YNNKEL (reference sequence). There are 12 residues in the CDR3. CDR3 in DNA: TGTGCCAGCAGCCAATTTAAGGGGGTGGCTTTCTTT. Translating it yields CASSQFKGVAFF.

The chain links TRBV5-1 to TRBJ2-3; possible D gene TRBD1, 5 bases. This CDR3 contains 16 residues. V dropped 5 bases and J dropped 5 bases, with 21 bases sitting between them. CDR1 and CDR2 (germline): SGHRS, YFSETQ. The CDR3 protein is CASRRSARVREDTQYF. CDR3 DNA sequence: TGCGCCAGCAGGCGCTCCGCCAGGGTGCGTGAAGATACGCAGTATTTT.

V gene TRBV6-5 combines with J gene TRBJ1-4; 9 nucleotides line up with TRBD1. With 7 bases clipped from V and 2 bases from J, the junction kept 5 bases outside the gene matches. This CDR3 has 15 amino acids. Germline V gene lookup returns CDR1 MNHEY and CDR2 SVGAGI. CDR3 residues: CASTIGQGTNEKLFF. The CDR3 nucleotides are TGTGCCAGCACGATAGGACAGGGGACTAATGAAAAACTGTTTTTT.

This clone was detected a few times. This chain links TRBV29-1 with TRBJ1-2; weak D call: TRBD1 (5 bases). Germline V lookup: CDR1 SQVTM, CDR2 ANQGSEA. V was pared by 5 bases and J by 6 bases, with 19 bases between. The CDR3 contains 14 residues. The CDR3 region is CSVSIGGIMDGYTF. Here the CDR3 DNA reads TGCAGCGTTTCCATTGGGGGGATAATGGATGGCTACACCTTC.

The chain combines TRBV20-1 with TRBJ2-6; tentatively, D is TRBD1 (5 bases). The CDR3 totals 14 residues. The germline V gene encodes CDR1 DFQATT and CDR2 SNEGSKA (reference sequence). Between the trimmed V and J ends, which lost 3 bases and 3 bases, there was a span of 9 bases. For the CDR3, the DNA is TGCAGTGCTAGTAGGGGCAGTGGGGCCAACGTCCTGACTTTC. Translation: CSASRGSGANVLTF.

The rearrangement links TRBV28 to TRBJ2-7, with D perhaps TRBD2 (5 bases). The length of the CDR3 is 11 residues. The germline V gene has CDR1 MDHEN and CDR2 SYDVKM. The ends were cut back, 6 bases at V and 4 bases at J, with 7 bases in the middle. CDR3 sequence (DNA): TGTGCCAGCAGCCGGGGATACGAGCAGTACGTC. Encoded protein: CASSRGYEQYV.

The rearrangement joins TRBV28 to TRBJ2-7, with D maybe TRBD2 (7 bases). CDR1 MDHEN and CDR2 SYDVKM come from the germline V gene. Deletions cut 7 bases from V and 3 bases from J, with 13 bases between. The CDR3 has 13 residues. The CDR3 DNA sequence: TGTGCCAGCACGGGCGGGGGCCTCTACGAGCAGTACGTC. It codes for CASTGGGLYEQYV.

The chain links TRBV2 to TRBJ1-1; weak D call: TRBD1 (6 bases). Germline V gene lookup returns CDR1 SNHLY and CDR2 FYNNEI. CDR3 length: 14 residues. The V end was cut by 2 bases, the J end by 8 bases, with 15 bases between. Written as DNA, the CDR3 is TGTGCCAGCAGTGAAAAGGAGGACAGCAGAGAAGCTTTCTTT. Translation gives CASSEKEDSREAFF.

This clone was picked up one time. This sequence joins TRBV5-1 and TRBJ2-7; D may be TRBD1 (5 bases). Germline values: CDR1 SGHRS, CDR2 YFSETQ. The CDR3 length is 13 residues. V was clipped by 7 bases and J by 2 bases, with 13 bases between them. DNA of the CDR3: TGCGCCAGCTCGGACAACTCCCCCTACGAGCAGTACTTC. It specifies CASSDNSPYEQYF.

This chain uses TRBV14 with TRBJ2-7, with D perhaps matching TRBD1 (5 bases). The CDR3 is 13 residues long. V lost 5 bases to trimming and J lost 6 bases, with 14 bases between them. Germline loops: CDR1 SGHDN, CDR2 FVKESK. The CDR3 is CASSNSRVSEQYF. CDR3 DNA: TGTGCCAGCAGCAACTCCAGGGTCAGCGAGCAGTACTTC.